This paragraph reports one TCR beta chain. What it binds is not known. With 5 bases clipped from V and 6 bases from J, the junction kept 13 bases outside the gene matches. CDR1 is SGHAT and CDR2 is FQNNGV in the germline V gene. The CDR3 has 15 amino acids. The record originates from a study of shared clonotypes between healthy human individuals. Study context: Used for every donor were three CD4 naive, three CD4 memory, two CD8 naive and one CD8 memory plate. Overall study results and limits: Shared across a few donors were about 4.6% of the naive CD4 clonotypes. With few donors, the genetic and exposure-history diversity represented was limited.

At the deep level, the assay was run. Sequencing used immunoSEQ multiplex PCR; TCRdb keeps in-frame clones, though not all of them. In the table there are 2 million to 2.5 million clones, roughly 90% of which are singletons. The TCR was taken from a man aged 18 to 29 in good health. Some clones in this sample may be carry-over from other donors' samples. The material sequenced was naive CD4+ T cells from PBMCs. This sample's subset: CD45RA+ positively selected. The chain joins TRBV11-2 to TRBJ2-7, with 7 bases fitting TRBD2. Here the CDR3 reads CASSGEVGGSVEQYF. The CDR3 DNA is TGTGCCAGCAGCGGAGAGGTGGGGGGGTCAGTCGAGCAGTACTTC.